The clone carrying this T cell receptor beta chain was detected once. No antigen is known for it. 13 Jbeta primers and 60 Vbeta primers were used for the PCR. Here immunoSEQ multiplex PCR was the method, and the copy in TCRdb shows in-frame clones only, minus some. The table lists over 110,000 clones, 79% of them singletons. The sample belongs to a study of cytomegalovirus exposure and HLA in healthy donors. Overall study: An early data release held tens of millions of unique TCRs from HLA-typed donors. Study-wide results and caveats: Most subjects' HLA-A and HLA-B alleles were reportedly predicted from TCR beta sequences. The records held CMV serostatus as the only immune exposure information.

CDR1 and CDR2 (germline): SGHNT, YYREEE (reference sequence). The CDR3 totals 12 residues. V was shortened by 4 bases and J by 7 bases, with 9 bases between the two germline ends. The sequenced sample was PBMCs. The genes are TRBV5-4 and TRBJ1-3, with D perhaps matching TRBD1 (6 bases). This TCR was sampled from a man between 18 and 35 years old in good health and CMV-seronegative. The CDR3 coding sequence is TGTGCCAGCAGCCTAAGGGGGAACACCATATATTTT. Translation gives CASSLRGNTIYF.